The rows below give T cell receptor beta chains drawn from one sample of a study of blood T cell repertoires in COVID-19. This table comes from immunoSEQ multiplex PCR, and its TCRdb copy is limited to in-frame clones, with some not included. The sample yields about 99,000 clones, around four fifths seen once. Sequenced input: peripheral blood. Receptors originate from a man between 60 and 75 years old with acute or convalescent COVID-19. The CDR3 runs from the conserved cysteine through the conserved F or W. D genes are given only for firm matches. Rows give clone size only sometimes, using once, few, many, or a class for an expanded clone.

j_gene: TRBJ2-1; v_gene: TRBV7-9; d_gene: TRBD2; abundance: .; CDR3aa: CASSFLFQWTSGKSEQFF; CDR3nt: TGTGCCAGCAGCTTTTTATTCCAGTGGACTAGCGGGAAGAGTGAGCAGTTCTTC
j_gene: TRBJ2-5; v_gene: TRBV24-1; d_gene: TRBD1; abundance: .; CDR3aa: CATSRGSGETQYF; CDR3nt: TGTGCCACCAGCAGGGGGTCTGGGGAGACCCAGTACTTC
j_gene: TRBJ2-3; v_gene: TRBV19; d_gene: TRBD1; abundance: .; CDR3aa: CASSIVVRQGASDTQYF; CDR3nt: TGTGCCAGTAGTATTGTGGTCCGACAGGGGGCCTCAGATACGCAGTATTTT
j_gene: TRBJ2-3; v_gene: TRBV25-1; d_gene: .; abundance: .; CDR3aa: CASSESGTDTQYF; CDR3nt: TGTGCCAGCAGTGAATCAGGCACAGATACGCAGTATTTT
j_gene: TRBJ2-1; v_gene: TRBV27; d_gene: TRBD2; abundance: .; CDR3aa: CASSKLAGGPNEQFF; CDR3nt: TGTGCCAGCAGTAAACTAGCGGGAGGGCCTAATGAGCAGTTCTTC
j_gene: TRBJ2-7; v_gene: TRBV4-1; d_gene: TRBD1; abundance: once; CDR3aa: CASSQERGQGLYEQYF; CDR3nt: TGCGCCAGCAGCCAAGAACGGGGACAGGGGTTATACGAGCAGTACTTC
j_gene: TRBJ1-3; v_gene: TRBV5-4; d_gene: TRBD1; abundance: .; CDR3aa: CASSLTGVGNTIYF; CDR3nt: TGTGCCAGCAGCTTGACAGGGGTAGGAAACACCATATATTTT
j_gene: TRBJ1-4; v_gene: TRBV7-6; d_gene: TRBD1; abundance: .; CDR3aa: CASSARDRGREKLFF; CDR3nt: TGTGCCAGCAGCGCACGGGACAGGGGTAGAGAAAAACTGTTTTTT
j_gene: TRBJ2-6; v_gene: TRBV19; d_gene: .; abundance: .; CDR3aa: CASSLSGGANVLTF; CDR3nt: TGTGCCAGTAGTTTGTCCGGTGGGGCCAACGTCCTGACTTTC
j_gene: TRBJ2-7; v_gene: TRBV5-1; d_gene: TRBD2; abundance: .; CDR3aa: CASSLRVAGAKTYEQYF; CDR3nt: TGCGCCAGCAGCCTTAGAGTAGCGGGAGCGAAGACCTACGAGCAGTACTTC
j_gene: TRBJ2-1; v_gene: TRBV19; d_gene: TRBD1; abundance: .; CDR3aa: CASSDGTGYNEQFF; CDR3nt: TGTGCCAGTAGTGATGGGACAGGATACAATGAGCAGTTCTTC
j_gene: TRBJ2-3; v_gene: TRBV10-3; d_gene: TRBD2; abundance: .; CDR3aa: CAIKLQSGRGQDTQYF; CDR3nt: TGTGCCATCAAGTTACAGAGCGGGAGAGGTCAGGATACGCAGTATTTT
j_gene: TRBJ2-1; v_gene: TRBV27; d_gene: TRBD2; abundance: .; CDR3aa: CASSYSGIRQFF; CDR3nt: TGTGCCAGCAGTTATAGCGGGATTCGGCAGTTCTTC
j_gene: TRBJ1-5; v_gene: TRBV30; d_gene: .; abundance: .; CDR3aa: CAWSRGRVNQPQHF; CDR3nt: TGTGCCTGGAGTCGCGGCAGGGTGAATCAGCCCCAGCATTTT
j_gene: TRBJ2-7; v_gene: TRBV29-1; d_gene: TRBD1; abundance: .; CDR3aa: CSVETGGRGEQYF; CDR3nt: TGCAGCGTTGAGACAGGGGGAAGGGGCGAGCAGTACTTC
j_gene: TRBJ1-5; v_gene: TRBV6-5; d_gene: TRBD1; abundance: .; CDR3aa: CASSRLGTDQPQHF; CDR3nt: TGTGCCAGCAGTCGTCTCGGGACAGATCAGCCCCAGCATTTT
j_gene: TRBJ1-5; v_gene: TRBV11-2; d_gene: TRBD1; abundance: .; CDR3aa: CASSLGTGVGNQPQHF; CDR3nt: TGTGCCAGCAGCTTAGGTACAGGGGTCGGCAATCAGCCCCAGCATTTT
j_gene: TRBJ1-5; v_gene: TRBV30; d_gene: TRBD1; abundance: .; CDR3aa: CAWSPDRDQPQHF; CDR3nt: TGTGCCTGGAGTCCCGACAGGGATCAGCCCCAGCATTTT
j_gene: TRBJ1-1; v_gene: TRBV6-5; d_gene: TRBD1; abundance: .; CDR3aa: CASSYGGQTEAFF; CDR3nt: TGTGCCAGCAGTTACGGGGGACAGACTGAAGCTTTCTTT
j_gene: TRBJ2-1; v_gene: TRBV29-1; d_gene: .; abundance: .; CDR3aa: CSVEHPSDEQFF; CDR3nt: TGCAGCGTTGAACACCCCAGCGATGAGCAGTTCTTC
j_gene: TRBJ2-1; v_gene: TRBV9; d_gene: TRBD2; abundance: .; CDR3aa: CASSPQAGGPHNEQFF; CDR3nt: TGTGCCAGCAGCCCTCAAGCGGGAGGGCCACACAATGAGCAGTTCTTC
j_gene: TRBJ1-3; v_gene: TRBV10-3; d_gene: .; abundance: .; CDR3aa: CAISPSGNTIYF; CDR3nt: TGTGCCATCAGCCCCTCGGGAAACACCATATATTTT
j_gene: TRBJ2-3; v_gene: TRBV2; d_gene: TRBD2; abundance: .; CDR3aa: CASSPRLAGRTDTQYF; CDR3nt: TGTGCCAGCAGTCCCAGACTAGCGGGACGCACAGATACGCAGTATTTT